Listed below are T cell receptor beta chains from one sample, sequenced in a study of cytomegalovirus exposure and HLA in healthy donors. Using immunoSEQ multiplex PCR, the repertoire was profiled, and TCRdb retains in-frame clones only, with some absent. There are 65,000 to 95,000 clones in the sample, with approximately 7.5% held by the top ten. Specimen: PBMCs. The origin of the receptors is a female donor in good health and CMV-seropositive. Both conserved end residues are trimmed from each CDR3. Each record gives: CDR3 length, D gene, J gene, V gene, CDR3 protein. D genes are given only for firm matches.

CDR3 length: 14
D gene: -
J gene: TRBJ1-2
V gene: TRBV6-1
CDR3 protein: ASSEPVGGGDFGYT

CDR3 length: 12
D gene: -
J gene: TRBJ2-7
V gene: TRBV10-2
CDR3 protein: ASSESPGTYEQY

CDR3 length: 14
D gene: TRBD1
J gene: TRBJ1-2
V gene: TRBV9
CDR3 protein: ASSVVRTGIIYGYT

CDR3 length: 11
D gene: -
J gene: TRBJ2-7
V gene: TRBV4-1
CDR3 protein: ASSQVSRGEQY

CDR3 length: 12
D gene: TRBD1
J gene: -
V gene: TRBV19
CDR3 protein: ASSENRGPYEQY

CDR3 length: 13
D gene: TRBD1
J gene: TRBJ2-1
V gene: TRBV13
CDR3 protein: ASSLPGTEPNEQF

CDR3 length: 9
D gene: -
J gene: TRBJ2-7
V gene: TRBV29-1
CDR3 protein: SVRLRNEQY

CDR3 length: 12
D gene: TRBD1
J gene: TRBJ2-5
V gene: TRBV15
CDR3 protein: ATSRGDSQETQY

CDR3 length: 13
D gene: -
J gene: TRBJ1-1
V gene: TRBV19
CDR3 protein: ASSIWGREDTEAF

CDR3 length: 13
D gene: -
J gene: TRBJ2-2
V gene: TRBV19
CDR3 protein: ASTPWDRGTRELF

CDR3 length: 13
D gene: TRBD1
J gene: TRBJ1-2
V gene: TRBV5-4
CDR3 protein: ASSWGTGAFYGYT

CDR3 length: 14
D gene: -
J gene: TRBJ1-1
V gene: TRBV5-4
CDR3 protein: ASSLGGGSVNTEAF

CDR3 length: 18
D gene: TRBD1
J gene: TRBJ1-1
V gene: TRBV29-1
CDR3 protein: SVDGWDRGRVTSSNTEAF

CDR3 length: 11
D gene: -
J gene: TRBJ1-5
V gene: TRBV5-8
CDR3 protein: ASSFRVNQPQH

CDR3 length: 11
D gene: -
J gene: TRBJ1-2
V gene: TRBV6-5
CDR3 protein: ASSRDSNYGYT

CDR3 length: 12
D gene: -
J gene: TRBJ2-7
V gene: TRBV27
CDR3 protein: ASSFWAGPREQY

CDR3 length: 14
D gene: TRBD1
J gene: TRBJ1-3
V gene: TRBV18
CDR3 protein: ASSARQGHSGNTIY

CDR3 length: 13
D gene: TRBD1
J gene: TRBJ1-1
V gene: TRBV28
CDR3 protein: ASRPWTGLNTEAF

CDR3 length: 11
D gene: -
J gene: TRBJ2-1
V gene: TRBV14
CDR3 protein: ASSPGTHNEQF

CDR3 length: 13
D gene: -
J gene: TRBJ2-2
V gene: TRBV6-5
CDR3 protein: ASTPRGQNTGELF

CDR3 length: 12
D gene: TRBD2
J gene: TRBJ2-1
V gene: TRBV6-1
CDR3 protein: ASSRLAGENEQF

CDR3 length: 13
D gene: -
J gene: TRBJ2-7
V gene: TRBV28
CDR3 protein: ASSLPDVASYEQY

CDR3 length: 16
D gene: TRBD1
J gene: TRBJ1-5
V gene: TRBV19
CDR3 protein: ASSISDRGLHSNQPQH

CDR3 length: 17
D gene: -
J gene: TRBJ1-3
V gene: TRBV19
CDR3 protein: ASSITPPAGFFSGNTIY

CDR3 length: 10
D gene: TRBD1
J gene: TRBJ1-2
V gene: TRBV28
CDR3 protein: ASNGQGAGYT

CDR3 length: 15
D gene: TRBD2
J gene: TRBJ2-1
V gene: TRBV7-2
CDR3 protein: ASSQNPRRGGNNEQF

CDR3 length: 13
D gene: -
J gene: TRBJ1-2
V gene: TRBV18
CDR3 protein: ASSPVHMTNYGYT

CDR3 length: 12
D gene: TRBD1
J gene: TRBJ1-5
V gene: TRBV5-6
CDR3 protein: ASSSTGGYQPQH

CDR3 length: 13
D gene: TRBD1
J gene: TRBJ1-1
V gene: TRBV5-8
CDR3 protein: ASSLEGTVNTEAF

CDR3 length: 18
D gene: TRBD1
J gene: TRBJ2-7
V gene: TRBV4-1
CDR3 protein: ASSQRPGQATISPAYEQY

CDR3 length: 14
D gene: TRBD1
J gene: TRBJ1-1
V gene: TRBV9
CDR3 protein: ASSPRQGALNTEAF

CDR3 length: 14
D gene: TRBD1
J gene: TRBJ2-5
V gene: TRBV28
CDR3 protein: ASSPLFGTGSETQY

CDR3 length: 12
D gene: -
J gene: TRBJ1-4
V gene: TRBV5-1
CDR3 protein: ASSFGQGNEKLF

CDR3 length: 12
D gene: TRBD2
J gene: TRBJ2-3
V gene: TRBV5-6
CDR3 protein: ASIGTSGEDTQY

CDR3 length: 13
D gene: TRBD1
J gene: TRBJ1-6
V gene: TRBV25-1
CDR3 protein: ASSDRDRVNSPLH

CDR3 length: 13
D gene: TRBD1
J gene: TRBJ2-7
V gene: TRBV18
CDR3 protein: ASSPGQGAGDEQY

CDR3 length: 15
D gene: TRBD2
J gene: TRBJ2-5
V gene: TRBV15
CDR3 protein: ATSRGGGGAVGETQY

CDR3 length: 14
D gene: -
J gene: TRBJ2-3
V gene: TRBV5-1
CDR3 protein: ASSLFVAGAGDTQY

CDR3 length: 9
D gene: -
J gene: TRBJ1-1
V gene: TRBV29-1
CDR3 protein: SVSGPTEAF

CDR3 length: 14
D gene: TRBD1
J gene: TRBJ2-3
V gene: TRBV19
CDR3 protein: ASSPRDRAPSDTQY

CDR3 length: 14
D gene: TRBD1
J gene: TRBJ2-2
V gene: TRBV7-9
CDR3 protein: ASSLPGQSNTGELF

CDR3 length: 15
D gene: TRBD2
J gene: TRBJ2-1
V gene: TRBV7-2
CDR3 protein: ASSPSGSGSSYNEQF

CDR3 length: 14
D gene: -
J gene: TRBJ1-5
V gene: TRBV7-9
CDR3 protein: ASSLDYGYSNQPQH

CDR3 length: 14
D gene: TRBD2
J gene: TRBJ2-5
V gene: TRBV7-9
CDR3 protein: ASSTSTSGSLQTQY

CDR3 length: 14
D gene: -
J gene: TRBJ2-6
V gene: TRBV7-9
CDR3 protein: ASRDRGSSGANVLT

CDR3 length: 13
D gene: TRBD2
J gene: TRBJ2-7
V gene: TRBV5-1
CDR3 protein: ASSLPSGGTDEQY